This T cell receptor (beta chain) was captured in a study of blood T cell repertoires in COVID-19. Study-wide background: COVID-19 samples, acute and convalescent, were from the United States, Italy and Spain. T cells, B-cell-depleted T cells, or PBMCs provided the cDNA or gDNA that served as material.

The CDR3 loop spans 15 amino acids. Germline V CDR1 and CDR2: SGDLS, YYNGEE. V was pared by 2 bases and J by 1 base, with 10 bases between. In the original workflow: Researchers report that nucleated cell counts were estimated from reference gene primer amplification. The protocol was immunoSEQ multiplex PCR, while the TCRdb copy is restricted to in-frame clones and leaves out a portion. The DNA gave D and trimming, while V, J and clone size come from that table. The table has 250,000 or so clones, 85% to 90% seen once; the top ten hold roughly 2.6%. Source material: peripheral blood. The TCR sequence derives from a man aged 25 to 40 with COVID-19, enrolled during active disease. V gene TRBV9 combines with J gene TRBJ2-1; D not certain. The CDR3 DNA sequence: TGTGCCAGCAGCGTTCAGGCCCTTTCCTACAATGAGCAGTTCTTC. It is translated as CASSVQALSYNEQFF.